This T cell receptor beta chain came from a study of blood T cell repertoires in COVID-19. Study information: PBMCs, B-cell-depleted T cells, or T cells were the source of the cDNA or gDNA that made up the material.

In the authors' workflow: Amplification of reference gene primers provided the estimated nucleated cell counts. Profiled with immunoSEQ multiplex PCR; TCRdb holds only in-frame clones, not every one. V, J and clone size are taken as reported in that table, and D and trimming were inferred from the DNA itself. The data hold roughly 200,000 clones, with roughly 89% observed a single time. Trimming took 3 bases from V and 2 from J; bases not matched to a gene: 4. The CDR3 totals 16 residues. Germline V gene sequence: CDR1 LNHDA, CDR2 SQIVND (reference sequence). Source material: peripheral blood. The chain is built from TRBV19 and TRBJ2-5, with 12 nucleotides matching TRBD2. The sequence was collected from a young woman who had recovered from COVID-19. CDR3 amino acids: CASSMTSGGGQETQYF. CDR3 nucleotide sequence: TGTGCCAGTAGTATGACTAGCGGGGGTGGGCAAGAGACCCAGTACTTC.